The clone carrying this T cell receptor beta chain was seen only a few times. The antigen is unknown. At one end, the junction sequence differs from germline, possibly due to a read error. This entry comes from a study of blood T cells in healthy people across ages. Study-wide results and caveats: Comparison with aged donors showed that long-lived donors had more naive CD4+ cells and higher diversity. For the donors, CMV status was unknown and possibly confounded expanded clonotype changes.

A sample-barcoded 5' primer and a J-beta primer mix were used in a second PCR of about 6 to 11 cycles. TCRdb passed the 5' RACE reads through MiXCR, listing each CDR3 protein once. This sample carries some 1.4 million distinct CDR3 sequences, about 40% of them seen once, and the ten largest clones take 7.9%. The germline gives CDR1 SNHLY, CDR2 FYNNEI. CDR3 length: 13 residues. Sequenced input: blood. The receptor was derived from a woman aged 18-29 years in good health. The chain carries TRBV2 and TRBJ1-2; TRBD1 matches at 7 bases. Here the CDR3 reads CASREGGSSGYTF. The CDR3, as DNA: TGTGCCAGCAGAGAAGGGGGCAGTAGTGGCTACACCTTC.